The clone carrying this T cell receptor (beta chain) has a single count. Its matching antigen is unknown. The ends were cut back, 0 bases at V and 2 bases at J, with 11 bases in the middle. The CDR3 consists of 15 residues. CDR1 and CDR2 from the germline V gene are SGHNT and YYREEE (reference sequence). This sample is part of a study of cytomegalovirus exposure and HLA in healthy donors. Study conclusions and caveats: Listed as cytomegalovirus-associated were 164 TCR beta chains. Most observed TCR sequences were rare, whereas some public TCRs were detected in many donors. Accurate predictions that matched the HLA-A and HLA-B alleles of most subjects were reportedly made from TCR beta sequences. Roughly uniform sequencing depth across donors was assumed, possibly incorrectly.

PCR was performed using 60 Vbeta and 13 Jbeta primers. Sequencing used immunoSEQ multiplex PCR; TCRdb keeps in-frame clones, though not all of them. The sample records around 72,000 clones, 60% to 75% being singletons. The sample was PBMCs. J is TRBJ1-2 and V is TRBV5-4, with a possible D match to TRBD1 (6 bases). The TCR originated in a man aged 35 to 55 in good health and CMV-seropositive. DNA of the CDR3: TGTGCCAGCAGCTTGGCCAGGGGCGTGAACTATGGCTACACCTTC. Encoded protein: CASSLARGVNYGYTF.